This entry lists 3 T cell receptor beta chains sequenced from one sample in a study of regulatory T cells in long-lasting Graves disease. The time point: newly diagnosed GD, antithyroid drugs for less than 3 months. PBMC-extracted RNA yielded the TCR library. In building TCR beta libraries, iRepertoire HTBI primers were used together with Arm-PCR of CDR3 regions. TCRdb itself ran the multiplex PCR reads through MiXCR, one entry per CDR3 protein. Seen here are approximately 300,000 distinct CDR3 sequences, under 20% observed once, and the top ten hold 35% to 45%. The sample in question was peripheral blood mononuclear cells (PBMCs), obtained at new diagnosis, from a patient treated with antithyroid drugs. The receptors shown here come from a female donor with Graves disease.

This clonotype has ten or more counts. The chain combines TRBV20-1 with TRBJ2-1, with D possibly matching TRBD1 (5 bases). Germline lookup yields CDR1 DFQATT and CDR2 SNEGSKA (reference sequence). CDR3 length equals 14 residues. Trimming left V 3 bases short and J 6 bases short, with 15 bases between. The CDR3 here is CSARGQAPFNEQFF. DNA for the CDR3: TGCAGTGCTAGGGGGCAGGCCCCTTTCAATGAGCAGTTCTTC.

This clonotype was counted many times. It may be a read error: a sequence one base away is much more abundant. The genes are TRBV3-1 and TRBJ2-3; D is undetermined. With 1 base removed from V and 2 bases from J, the gap between germline ends came to 1 base. The length of the CDR3 is 12 residues. Germline values: CDR1 LGHDT, CDR2 YNNKEL (reference sequence). The CDR3 is CASSQVTDTQYF. DNA of the CDR3: TGTGCCAGCAGCCAAGTCACAGATACGCAGTATTTT.

This clonotype was seen at least ten times. Here the CDR3 DNA reads TGTGCCAGTAGCCCTCGGACAGGGAATCAGCCCCAGCATTTT. Translation gives CASSPRTGNQPQHF. This rearrangement joins TRBV19 to TRBJ1-5; the match to TRBD1 covers 8 bases. Germline CDR1 LNHDA, CDR2 SQIVND (reference sequence). This CDR3 has 14 amino acids. With 6 bases clipped from V and 4 bases from J, the junction kept 5 bases outside the gene matches.